The following is a T cell receptor (beta chain) sequence with its context. The data are from a study of siplizumab effects on memory and regulatory T cells. Here immunoSEQ multiplex PCR was the method, and the copy in TCRdb shows in-frame clones only, minus some. Of about 57,000 clones listed, approximately 87% are singletons. After removal of 4 bases from V and 8 bases from J, the junction contained 20 bases not matched to a gene. The germline V gene has CDR1 SGHNT and CDR2 YYREEE (reference sequence). The length of the CDR3 is 17 residues. The material sequenced was memory CD4+ T cells sorted from blood. V usage is TRBV5-4 and J usage is TRBJ1-2; 7 bases map to TRBD1. The clonotype comes from a human donor in good health. The CDR3 sequence: CASSLLGVGATGDGYTF. In DNA, the CDR3 is TGTGCCAGCAGCCTACTGGGTGTGGGAGCAACAGGGGACGGCTACACCTTC.